Following are 10 T cell receptor beta chains from one sample sequenced in a study of blood T cell repertoires in COVID-19. Sequenced by immunoSEQ multiplex PCR; TCRdb stores in-frame clones only, minus some. The table shows about 150,000 clones, with 70% to 80% occurring only once. The specimen was peripheral blood. The receptor source for this set is a man aged 55 to 70 who had recovered from COVID-19.

This rearrangement joins TRBV10-3 to TRBJ2-3; 9 nucleotides line up with TRBD1. Looked up from germline, CDR1 is ENHRY and CDR2 is SYGVKD. This CDR3 is 14 amino acids long. V shed 4 bases and J 4 bases; nucleotides not matched to a gene: 3. CDR3 amino acids: CAISVGQGPDTQYF. CDR3 bases: TGTGCCATCAGTGTCGGACAGGGGCCAGATACGCAGTATTTT.

The chain carries TRBV5-1 and TRBJ1-1, with 10 bases lining up with TRBD1. CDR1 and CDR2 from the germline V gene are SGHRS and YFSETQ. Trimming cost V 0 bases and J 4 bases; bases outside gene matches: 3. The CDR3 contains 15 residues. CDR3: CASSLAGTGVTEAFF. CDR3 coding DNA: TGCGCCAGCAGCTTGGCAGGGACAGGGGTCACTGAAGCTTTCTTT.

The gene calls are TRBV3-1 (or the pseudogene TRBV3-2) and TRBJ2-1; the match to TRBD2 covers 7 bases. With 0 bases clipped from V and 0 bases from J, the junction kept 11 bases outside the gene matches. The germline V gene has CDR1 LGHDT and CDR2 YNNKEL (reference sequence). The CDR3 consists of 19 residues. CDR3 nucleotide sequence: TGTGCCAGCAGCCAAGATCTGGGGCTAGCGGCTAGCTCCTACAATGAGCAGTTCTTC. Amino acids: CASSQDLGLAASSYNEQFF.

This chain joins TRBV7-9 and TRBJ1-5; no definite D call. V lost 2 bases to trimming and J lost 4 bases, with 12 bases between them. The germline V gene has CDR1 SEHNR and CDR2 FQNEAQ (reference sequence). The CDR3 length is 15 residues. This CDR3 reads CASSLSEGGNQPQHF. As DNA, the CDR3 is TGTGCCAGCAGCTTATCGGAGGGAGGGAATCAGCCCCAGCATTTT.

The chain is built from TRBV30 and TRBJ2-5, with TRBD1 identical over 10 bases. J was trimmed by 5 bases and V by 1 base; bases with no gene match: 7. The germline V gene encodes CDR1 GTSNPN and CDR2 SVGIG (reference sequence). This CDR3 comprises 15 residues. CDR3 sequence (DNA): TGTGCCTGGAGTGGCCGGGACAGGGGAATCGAGACCCAGTACTTC. Protein product: CAWSGRDRGIETQYF.

The table lists this clone with a count of one. The J gene is TRBJ2-1, the V gene TRBV19; D gene ambiguous. Germline values: CDR1 LNHDA, CDR2 SQIVND (reference sequence). The CDR3 consists of 16 residues. Trimming cost V 5 bases and J 6 bases, with 20 bases left between them. As DNA, the CDR3 is TGTGCCAGTAGTCCCACCGGGTCCCGCCTAGGCAATGAGCAGTTCTTC. This encodes CASSPTGSRLGNEQFF.

The chain couples TRBV5-6 to TRBJ2-7; 7 nucleotides line up with TRBD1. This CDR3 is built from 14 residues. Losses at the gene ends were 1 base for V and 2 bases for J; bases not matched to a gene: 3. Germline V gene sequence: CDR1 SGHDT, CDR2 YYEEEE. The CDR3 DNA reads TGTGCCAGCAGCTTGTTACAGGGGACCTACGAGCAGTACTTC. It encodes CASSLLQGTYEQYF.

CDR3: CASSHRQVAFF. CDR3 DNA sequence: TGTGCCAGCAGCCATCGTCAGGTTGCTTTCTTT. The V gene is TRBV5-6, the J gene TRBJ1-1; D gene uncertain. The V gene lost 4 bases and the J gene lost 11 bases, with 12 bases spanning the gap. The CDR3 loop spans 11 amino acids. The germline gives CDR1 SGHDT, CDR2 YYEEEE.

The J gene is TRBJ2-7, the V gene TRBV7-2; TRBD2 aligns across 7 bases. Germline V gene data show CDR1 as SGHTA and CDR2 as FQGNSA. The CDR3 has 14 amino acids. The J segment lost 9 bases and the V segment lost 5 bases, leaving 13 bases of the junction unmatched. The CDR3 loop reads CASSPLTSVRRQYF. The CDR3 DNA reads as TGTGCCAGCAGCCCCCTCACTAGCGTGCGGCGGCAGTACTTC.

This chain uses TRBV6-5 with TRBJ1-1; no clear D. This CDR3 spans 14 amino acids. Germline V gene sequence: CDR1 MNHEY, CDR2 SVGAGI. Trimming took off 2 bases at V and 1 base at J, with 8 bases between the two ends. CDR3 in amino acids: CASSYGRSNTEAFF. The DNA of the CDR3 is TGTGCCAGCAGTTACGGTCGGTCGAACACTGAAGCTTTCTTT.